The rows below give T cell receptor beta chains drawn from one sample of a study of vaccination effects on CD4 cells after COVID-19. Sequencing was performed with immunoSEQ multiplex PCR; in TCRdb, only in-frame clones are kept and a portion is missing. The profile shows about 73,000 clones, 65% to 85% of them singletons. For these TCRs, the target antigens are not known. The sample was CD4+ T cells from PBMCs cultured with HCoV-NL63 spike peptides, taken before COVID-19 vaccination. These receptors all come from a human donor who received a COVID-19 vaccine. CDR3s include the opening cysteine and the closing phenylalanine or tryptophan. A D gene is named only where the DNA matches it firmly. Only part of the rows carry a size: once, few, many, or a class if the clone is expanded.

size,J,V,D,CDR3,DNA
.,TRBJ2-3,TRBV2,TRBD1,CASSGQGSTDTQYF,TGTGCCAGCAGTGGACAGGGGAGCACAGATACGCAGTATTTT
.,TRBJ1-5,TRBV11-3,.,CASNRSKKNSNQPQHF,TGTGCCAGCAACCGTTCCAAAAAGAACAGCAATCAGCCCCAGCATTTT
.,TRBJ2-1,TRBV5-4,TRBD2,CASSLISGGAGSEQFF,TGTGCCAGCAGCTTGATCAGCGGGGGGGCAGGTAGTGAGCAGTTCTTC
.,TRBJ2-2,TRBV7-2,.,CASSLFGSGELFF,TGTGCCAGCAGCTTGTTTGGGAGCGGGGAGCTGTTTTTT
.,TRBJ2-1,TRBV29-1,.,CSVEGQKYYNEQFF,TGCAGCGTTGAAGGTCAGAAATATTACAATGAGCAGTTCTTC
few,TRBJ1-2,TRBV19,.,CASRQGSHGYTF,TGTGCCAGTAGGCAGGGGAGCCATGGCTACACCTTC
.,TRBJ1-2,TRBV3-1/TRBV3-2,TRBD1,CASSPGQGNYGYTF,TGTGCCAGCAGCCCAGGACAGGGTAACTATGGCTACACCTTC
.,TRBJ2-3,TRBV15,.,CATSRGFGSTDTQYF,TGTGCCACCAGCAGGGGGTTCGGGAGCACAGATACGCAGTATTTT
.,TRBJ2-2,TRBV24-1,.,CATGQINTGELFF,TGTGCCACTGGACAGATTAACACCGGGGAGCTGTTTTTT
.,TRBJ1-5,TRBV19,.,CASVARGKGNQPQHF,TGTGCCAGTGTCGCCAGGGGTAAAGGCAATCAGCCCCAGCATTTT
.,TRBJ2-5,TRBV5-1,TRBD2,CASSPAGDQETQYF,TGCGCCAGCAGCCCTGCGGGGGACCAAGAGACCCAGTACTTC
.,TRBJ1-1,TRBV6-5,TRBD1,CASSRTGGHTEAFF,TGTGCCAGCAGTAGGACAGGGGGACACACTGAAGCTTTCTTT
.,TRBJ2-1,TRBV5-1,TRBD2,CASSPVGYGLAGGTYNEQFF,TGCGCCAGCAGCCCCGTTGGGTATGGACTAGCGGGGGGGACTTACAATGAGCAGTTCTTC
.,TRBJ1-2,TRBV29-1,TRBD1,CSVLRDRNNYGYTF,TGCAGCGTCCTCCGGGACAGGAATAACTATGGCTACACCTTC
.,TRBJ2-3,TRBV7-2,.,CASRGLSSTDTQYF,TGTGCCAGCAGAGGACTTTCTAGCACAGATACGCAGTATTTT